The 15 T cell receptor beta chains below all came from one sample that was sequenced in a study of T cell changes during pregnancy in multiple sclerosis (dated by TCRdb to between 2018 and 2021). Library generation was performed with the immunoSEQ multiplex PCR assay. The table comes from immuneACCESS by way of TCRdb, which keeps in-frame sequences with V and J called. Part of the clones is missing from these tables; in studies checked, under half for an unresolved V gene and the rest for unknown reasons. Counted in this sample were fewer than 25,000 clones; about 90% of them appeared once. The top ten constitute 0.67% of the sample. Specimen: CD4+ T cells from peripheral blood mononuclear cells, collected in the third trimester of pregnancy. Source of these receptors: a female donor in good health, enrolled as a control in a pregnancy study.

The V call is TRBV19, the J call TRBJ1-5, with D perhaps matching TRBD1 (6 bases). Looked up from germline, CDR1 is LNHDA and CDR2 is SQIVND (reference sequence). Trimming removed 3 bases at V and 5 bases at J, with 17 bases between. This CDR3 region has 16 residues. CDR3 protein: CASSMTGPRGDQPQHF. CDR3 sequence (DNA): TGTGCCAGTAGTATGACGGGACCCAGGGGTGATCAGCCCCAGCATTTT.

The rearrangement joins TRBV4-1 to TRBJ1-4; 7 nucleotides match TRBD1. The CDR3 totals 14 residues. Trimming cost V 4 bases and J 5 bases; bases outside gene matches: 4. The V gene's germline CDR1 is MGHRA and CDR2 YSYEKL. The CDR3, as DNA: TGCGCCAGCAGCCGCCCGGACAGGAATGAAAAACTGTTTTTT. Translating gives CASSRPDRNEKLFF.

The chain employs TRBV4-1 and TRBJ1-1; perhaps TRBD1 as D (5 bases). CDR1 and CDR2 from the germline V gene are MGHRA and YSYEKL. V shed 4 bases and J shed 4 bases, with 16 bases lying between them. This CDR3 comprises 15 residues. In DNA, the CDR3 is TGCGCCAGCAGCCCTGGACCGGGGGTAGGCACTGAAGCTTTCTTT. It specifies CASSPGPGVGTEAFF.

The CDR3, as DNA: TGTGCCAGCAGCTCCAGGGGGTCCTATGGCTACACCTTC. It translates to CASSSRGSYGYTF. The chain combines TRBV7-2 with TRBJ1-2; 7 bases fit TRBD1. Per germline, CDR1 SGHTA and CDR2 FQGNSA. The CDR3 sequence is 13 residues long. V lost 4 bases and J lost 4; bases outside the gene matches: 3.

The CDR3 loop is CASSLRVSETQYF. CDR3 DNA sequence: TGTGCCAGCAGTCTCAGGGTTTCAGAGACCCAGTACTTC. V is TRBV11-2 and J is TRBJ2-5; D might be TRBD1 (5 bases). CDR3 size: 13 residues. Germline V CDR1 and CDR2: SGHAT, FQNNGV. The V and J ends lost 6 bases and 4 bases respectively, with 12 bases between them. The full variable domain, completed using reference TRBV11-2 and TRBJ2-5, is EAGVAQSPRYKIIEKRQSVAFWCNPISGHATLYWYQQILGQGPKLLIQFQNNGVVDDSQLPKDRFSAERLKGVDSTLKIQPAKLEDSAVYLCASSLRVSETQYFGPGTRLLVL.

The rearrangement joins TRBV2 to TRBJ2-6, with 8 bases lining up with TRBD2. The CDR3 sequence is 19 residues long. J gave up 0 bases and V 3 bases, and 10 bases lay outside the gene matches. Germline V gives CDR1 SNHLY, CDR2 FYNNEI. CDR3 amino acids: CASSDSAGGPHSGANVLTF. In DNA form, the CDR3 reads TGTGCCAGCAGTGATTCCGCGGGAGGTCCTCACTCTGGGGCCAACGTCCTGACTTTC.

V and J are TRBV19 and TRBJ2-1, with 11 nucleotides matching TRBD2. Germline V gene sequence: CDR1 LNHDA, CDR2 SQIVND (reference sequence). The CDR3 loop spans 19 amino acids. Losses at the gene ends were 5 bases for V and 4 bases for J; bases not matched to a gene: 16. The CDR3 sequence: CASSSRLAGLPEVYNEQFF. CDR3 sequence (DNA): TGTGCCAGTAGTTCTCGACTAGCGGGGCTTCCCGAAGTTTACAATGAGCAGTTCTTC.

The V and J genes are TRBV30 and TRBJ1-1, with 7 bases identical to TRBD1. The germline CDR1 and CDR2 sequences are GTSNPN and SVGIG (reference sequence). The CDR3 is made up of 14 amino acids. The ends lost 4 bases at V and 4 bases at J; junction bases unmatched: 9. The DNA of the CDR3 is TGTGCCTGGAACAGGGGAACTGGCCCCACTGAAGCTTTCTTT. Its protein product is CAWNRGTGPTEAFF.

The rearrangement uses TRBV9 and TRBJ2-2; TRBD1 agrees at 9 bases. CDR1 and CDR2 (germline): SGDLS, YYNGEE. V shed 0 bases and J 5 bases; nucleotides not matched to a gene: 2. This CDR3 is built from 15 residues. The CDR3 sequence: CASSVAGQGTGELFF. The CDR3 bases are TGTGCCAGCAGCGTAGCCGGACAGGGGACCGGGGAGCTGTTTTTT.

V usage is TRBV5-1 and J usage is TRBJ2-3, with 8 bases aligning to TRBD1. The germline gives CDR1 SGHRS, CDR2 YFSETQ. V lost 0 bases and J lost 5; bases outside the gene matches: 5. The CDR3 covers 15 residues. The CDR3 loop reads CASSLDGRGRDTQYF. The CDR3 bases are TGCGCCAGCAGCTTGGATGGCAGGGGGCGAGATACGCAGTATTTT.

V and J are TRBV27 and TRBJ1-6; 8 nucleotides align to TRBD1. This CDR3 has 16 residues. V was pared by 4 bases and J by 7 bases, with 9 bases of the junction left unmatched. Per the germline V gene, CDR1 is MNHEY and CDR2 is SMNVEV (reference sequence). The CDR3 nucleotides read TGTGCCAGCAGTTCCCCTCCTACAGGGGGGAATTCACCCCTCCACTTT. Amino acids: CASSSPPTGGNSPLHF.

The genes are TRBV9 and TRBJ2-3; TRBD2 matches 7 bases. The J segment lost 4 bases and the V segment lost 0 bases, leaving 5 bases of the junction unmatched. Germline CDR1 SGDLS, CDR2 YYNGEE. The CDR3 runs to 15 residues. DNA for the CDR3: TGTGCCAGCAGCGTAGGGGCGGGAGTAGCAGATACGCAGTATTTT. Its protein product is CASSVGAGVADTQYF.

This CDR3 is CASSTASNYGYTF. In DNA, the CDR3 is TGTGCCAGCAGTACAGCCTCTAACTATGGCTACACCTTC. The chain has TRBV28 and TRBJ1-2; D unclear. This CDR3 region has 13 residues. Trimming shortened V by 5 bases and J by 0 bases, and 7 bases separated the two germline ends. CDR1 and CDR2 (germline): MDHEN, SYDVKM.

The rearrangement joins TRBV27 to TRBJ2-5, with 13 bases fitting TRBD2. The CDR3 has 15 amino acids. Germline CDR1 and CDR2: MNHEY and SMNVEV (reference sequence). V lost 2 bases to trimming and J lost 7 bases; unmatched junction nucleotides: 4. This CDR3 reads CASSLGLAGVGTQYF. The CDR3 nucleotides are TGTGCCAGCAGTTTAGGACTAGCGGGAGTCGGGACCCAGTACTTC.

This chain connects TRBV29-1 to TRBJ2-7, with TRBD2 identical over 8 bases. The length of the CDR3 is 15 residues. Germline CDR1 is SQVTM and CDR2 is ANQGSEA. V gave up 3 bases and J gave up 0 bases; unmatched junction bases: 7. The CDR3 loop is CSVDGSGGSSYEQYF. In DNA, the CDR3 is TGCAGCGTTGACGGGAGCGGGGGAAGCTCCTACGAGCAGTACTTC.